Listed below are T cell receptor beta chains from one sample, sequenced in a study of blood T cell repertoires in COVID-19. TCRdb's table, derived via immunoSEQ multiplex PCR, lists solely in-frame clones and lacks some. Among tens of thousands of clones listed, about nine tenths were seen once. The sequencing input was peripheral blood. The receptors were sampled from a human donor in a cohort sampled during active COVID-19. Both conserved end residues are part of each CDR3. Fields, in order: J gene, D gene, V gene, clone size, CDR3 protein, CDR3 DNA. D genes are given only for firm matches. For some rows the clone size is stated as once, few or many, or as a class when expanded; others skip it.

TRBJ2-5 NA TRBV7-7 NA CASSSRRGAGIETQYF TGTGCCAGCAGCTCGAGGAGGGGAGCAGGAATAGAGACCCAGTACTTC
TRBJ2-5 TRBD2 TRBV7-9 NA CVATSGGPFGETQYF TGCGTCGCGACTAGCGGGGGGCCCTTTGGAGAGACCCAGTACTTC
TRBJ1-4 NA TRBV19 NA CASRLGTTTNEKLFF TGTGCCAGTAGATTGGGGACAACAACTAATGAAAAACTGTTTTTT
TRBJ2-3 NA TRBV3-1/TRBV3-2 NA CASSPDGVEDTQYF TGTGCCAGCAGCCCCGACGGGGTTGAGGATACGCAGTATTTT
TRBJ2-1 NA TRBV7-2 NA CASSLDLGSAVEQFF TGTGCCAGCAGCTTAGATCTCGGGTCCGCGGTTGAGCAGTTCTTC
TRBJ2-7 NA TRBV6-2/TRBV6-3 NA CASSTTSEQYF TGTGCCAGCAGTACGACTAGCGAGCAGTACTTC
TRBJ2-3 NA TRBV14 once CASSPPGHLSFAQYF TGTGCCAGCAGCCCCCCGGGACACCTCAGTTTCGCGCAGTATTTT
TRBJ1-5 TRBD1 TRBV19 NA CASSRQGELYQPQHF TGTGCCAGTAGTCGACAGGGCGAGCTCTATCAGCCCCAGCATTTT
TRBJ2-7 TRBD2 TRBV11-2 NA CASSLLAGGLYEQYF TGTGCCAGCAGCTTACTGGCGGGGGGCCTCTACGAGCAGTACTTC
TRBJ1-5 NA TRBV5-3 NA CARSLAPGQPQHF TGTGCCAGAAGCTTGGCCCCCGGTCAGCCCCAGCATTTT
TRBJ2-2 NA TRBV7-3 NA CASSLSPGPRRELFF TGTGCCAGCAGCTTAAGTCCCGGCCCCAGGAGGGAGCTGTTTTTT
TRBJ1-2 NA TRBV12-3/TRBV12-4 once CASSPGNYGYTF TGTGCCAGCAGTCCGGGGAACTATGGCTACACCTTC
TRBJ2-2 TRBD2 TRBV5-1 NA CASSLVLLAGAAGELFF TGCGCCAGCAGCTTGGTCCTACTAGCGGGGGCCGCCGGGGAGCTGTTTTTT
TRBJ1-5 NA TRBV7-9 NA CASSLGRRVHQPQHF TGTGCCAGCAGCTTAGGTAGGCGGGTCCATCAGCCCCAGCATTTT
TRBJ1-2 NA TRBV6-5 NA CASSPFRGRARGYTF TGTGCCAGCAGCCCCTTCCGAGGCAGGGCTAGAGGCTACACCTTC
TRBJ2-7 NA TRBV28 NA CASSSSPYEQYF TGTGCCAGCAGTTCCTCTCCCTACGAGCAGTACTTC
TRBJ1-1 NA TRBV29-1 NA CSVELGARDTEAFF TGCAGCGTTGAGTTGGGGGCGCGGGACACTGAAGCTTTCTTT
TRBJ1-1 TRBD1 TRBV6-2/TRBV6-3 NA CASSLTAGQGAEAFF TGTGCCAGCAGCCTCACCGCTGGACAGGGGGCTGAAGCTTTCTTT
TRBJ1-2 TRBD1 TRBV3-1/TRBV3-2 NA CASRQGQDYGYTF TGTGCCAGCAGACAGGGACAGGACTATGGCTACACCTTC
TRBJ1-5 TRBD1 TRBV2 NA CASSVQGLNQPQHF TGTGCCAGCAGTGTACAGGGGCTCAATCAGCCCCAGCATTTT
TRBJ2-5 NA TRBV4-1 once CASSQDGGSVGTQYF TGCGCCAGCAGCCAAGATGGAGGCAGTGTGGGGACCCAGTACTTC
TRBJ1-2 TRBD1 TRBV7-6 once CASSRLQGDSKGYTF TGTGCCAGCAGCCGTTTACAGGGGGATAGTAAGGGCTACACCTTC
TRBJ1-5 NA TRBV18 NA CASSPVGGNQPQHF TGTGCCAGCTCACCAGTCGGGGGGAATCAGCCCCAGCATTTT
TRBJ1-5 NA TRBV19 NA CASVTGQSNQPQHF TGTGCCAGTGTGACAGGACAAAGCAATCAGCCCCAGCATTTT
TRBJ2-2 TRBD1 TRBV5-1 NA CASSFLDGQGGGELFF TGCGCCAGCAGCTTCCTTGATGGACAGGGCGGCGGGGAGCTGTTTTTT
TRBJ2-5 NA TRBV3-1/TRBV3-2 NA CASSSTEETQYF TGTGCCAGCAGCTCTACAGAAGAGACCCAGTACTTC
TRBJ2-7 TRBD1 TRBV4-1 NA CASSHETGSYEQYF TGCGCCAGCAGCCATGAGACAGGGTCCTACGAGCAGTACTTC
TRBJ1-2 NA TRBV4-1 NA CASSQEWPGGNLRGYTF TGCGCCAGCAGCCAAGAATGGCCGGGGGGGAACCTGCGGGGCTACACCTTC
TRBJ2-1 NA TRBV11-3 few CASSPSPLNEQFF TGTGCCAGCAGCCCGTCCCCCTTAAATGAGCAGTTCTTC
TRBJ1-3 TRBD1 TRBV6-6 few CASSWIQGAGGNTIYF TGTGCCAGCAGCTGGATCCAGGGGGCAGGTGGAAACACCATATATTTT
TRBJ2-5 NA TRBV6-2/TRBV6-3 NA CASSYGQETQYF TGTGCCAGCAGTTACGGGCAGGAGACCCAGTACTTC
TRBJ1-2 TRBD1 TRBV10-3 NA CAIFGQGALTNYGYTF TGTGCCATCTTCGGCCAGGGGGCCCTAACTAACTATGGCTACACCTTC
TRBJ1-2 NA TRBV4-3 NA CASSQALQVNYGYTF TGCGCCAGCAGCCAAGCCTTACAGGTTAACTATGGCTACACCTTC
TRBJ1-2 NA TRBV7-2 NA CASSSSFQASPDGYTF TGTGCCAGCAGCTCCTCATTCCAGGCCAGCCCAGACGGCTACACCTTC
TRBJ2-5 TRBD2 TRBV2 NA CASSRDSGGRQETQYF TGTGCCAGCAGCCGAGATAGCGGGGGGAGGCAAGAGACCCAGTACTTC
TRBJ1-6 TRBD1 TRBV19 NA CASSIRQGFSPLHF TGTGCCAGTAGTATACGACAGGGTTTTTCACCCCTCCACTTT
TRBJ2-4 NA TRBV7-2 NA CASSLVHLNLAKNIQYF TGTGCCAGCAGCTTAGTACACCTCAACCTAGCCAAAAACATTCAGTACTTC
TRBJ2-3 TRBD2 TRBV7-8 NA CASSPAGLAGDMFTDTQYF TGTGCCAGCAGCCCTGCGGGACTAGCGGGGGACATGTTCACAGATACGCAGTATTTT
TRBJ1-4 NA TRBV15 NA CATSRGGNNNEKLFF TGTGCCACCAGCAGAGGAGGAAATAATAATGAAAAACTGTTTTTT
TRBJ2-2 TRBD2 TRBV7-2 NA CASVRTSGGNTGELFF TGTGCCAGCGTAAGGACTAGCGGGGGGAACACCGGGGAGCTGTTTTTT
TRBJ2-1 NA TRBV5-4 NA CASSLSGNYNEQFF TGTGCCAGCAGCTTGTCGGGAAATTACAATGAGCAGTTCTTC
TRBJ2-3 TRBD2 TRBV6-2/TRBV6-3 NA CASSEGLAMSADTQYF TGTGCCAGCAGCGAAGGACTAGCGATGAGCGCAGATACGCAGTATTTT
TRBJ1-6 TRBD1 TRBV28 NA CASSLAGGNSPLHF TGTGCCAGCAGTTTAGCAGGGGGAAATTCACCCCTCCACTTT
TRBJ2-7 NA TRBV4-1 many CASSLSYGTYEQYF TGCGCCAGCAGCCTGAGTTACGGGACCTACGAGCAGTACTTC
TRBJ2-3 TRBD2 TRBV4-2 NA CASSQVTGLAGSTDTQYF TGTGCCAGCAGCCAAGTCACGGGACTAGCGGGGAGCACAGATACGCAGTATTTT
TRBJ1-2 TRBD1 TRBV6-5 NA CASSPQGAIGYTF TGTGCCAGCAGCCCACAGGGGGCAATTGGCTACACCTTC
TRBJ1-2 NA TRBV19 few CASSIGFGEHYGYTF TGTGCCAGTAGTATAGGGTTCGGGGAGCACTATGGCTACACCTTC
TRBJ1-1 NA TRBV19 once CASGGGGQLWTEAFF TGTGCCAGTGGCGGGGGCGGGCAATTGTGGACTGAAGCTTTCTTT
TRBJ2-5 NA TRBV5-4 NA CASSSTGGVQETQYF TGTGCCAGCAGCTCCACCGGAGGGGTTCAAGAGACCCAGTACTTC
TRBJ2-3 NA TRBV20-1 NA CSAAVSWSQYF TGCAGTGCTGCGGTGTCCTGGTCGCAGTATTTT
TRBJ2-5 NA TRBV3-1/TRBV3-2 NA CASSQMVEAGETQYF TGTGCCAGCAGCCAAATGGTGGAGGCAGGTGAGACCCAGTACTTC
TRBJ2-1 NA TRBV27 NA CASSSPGQWNEQFF TGTGCCAGCAGTTCTCCCGGACAGTGGAATGAGCAGTTCTTC